These 24 T cell receptor beta chains originate from one sample sequenced in a study of cytomegalovirus exposure and HLA in healthy donors. The PCR ran on 60 Vbeta and 13 Jbeta primers. Measured with immunoSEQ multiplex PCR; TCRdb has only the in-frame clones, and not every one. This sample yields approximately 110,000 clones, of which more than 70% are seen a single time; approximately 0.24% belongs to the top ten. The sample was PBMCs. Receptors originate from a man aged 50-59 years in good health and CMV-seronegative.

This chain uses TRBV5-6 with TRBJ2-3; D is possibly TRBD2 (5 bases). Between the trimmed V and J ends, which lost 2 bases and 7 bases, there was a span of 17 bases. CDR3 length: 15 residues. The germline V gene has CDR1 SGHDT and CDR2 YYEEEE. In nucleotides, the CDR3 is TGTGCCAGCAGCTTTGGTGAGGGAGTTGCGAATACGCAGTATTTT. Protein: CASSFGEGVANTQYF.

V usage is TRBV28 and J usage is TRBJ2-5; possibly TRBD2 for D (5 bases). The CDR3 sequence is 14 residues long. Germline CDR1 and CDR2: MDHEN and SYDVKM. Deletions cut 3 bases from V and 0 bases from J, with 8 bases between. The chain's CDR3 is CASSFRGNQETQYF. Here the CDR3 DNA reads TGTGCCAGCAGTTTCCGAGGGAACCAAGAGACCCAGTACTTC.

The J gene is TRBJ2-7, the V gene TRBV5-1; 10 nucleotides match TRBD1. The length of the CDR3 is 15 residues. Germline-derived CDR1 and CDR2 are SGHRS and YFSETQ. Trimming removed 5 bases from V and 2 bases from J; junction bases left unmatched: 7. For the CDR3, the DNA is TGCGCCAGCAGGCCCCTCGGACAGGGGGCCTACGAGCAGTACTTC. This translates into CASRPLGQGAYEQYF.

The CDR3, as DNA: TGTGCCAGCGGGTTACGAACATGGTTCGGCGGACAGGGTTCGAACACCGGGGAGCTGTTTTTT. Amino acids: CASGLRTWFGGQGSNTGELFF. The chain carries TRBV21-1 and TRBJ2-2; TRBD1, the table's D call, lacks a check against the DNA. TRBV21-1 is flagged as a pseudogene. The CDR3 is 21 amino acids.

The CDR3 here is CASSSGGGLDIQYF. CDR3 DNA: TGTGCCAGCAGCTCCGGGGGGGGGCTGGACATTCAGTACTTC. This rearrangement joins TRBV5-4 to TRBJ2-4, with TRBD2 identical over 8 bases. CDR3 length equals 14 residues. Trimming took 3 bases from V and 8 from J; bases not matched to a gene: 7. Germline V gene lookup returns CDR1 SGHNT and CDR2 YYREEE (reference sequence).

V gene TRBV6-5 combines with J gene TRBJ2-3, with 7 bases that match TRBD2. Germline V gene data show CDR1 as MNHEY and CDR2 as SVGAGI. This CDR3 contains 15 residues. Trimming removed 2 bases from V and 1 base from J; junction bases left unmatched: 3. The DNA of the CDR3 is TGTGCCAGCAGTTACGTGGGGGGGGGCACAGATACGCAGTATTTT. This codes for CASSYVGGGTDTQYF.

On this clone itself: Its ends do not fully match the called genes, so a read error is possible. This sequence joins TRBV7-9 and TRBJ1-1; unclear D gene. Germline V gene lookup returns CDR1 SEHNR and CDR2 FQNEAQ (reference sequence). The CDR3 loop spans 14 amino acids. This CDR3 reads CSSSLEAGFPEAFF. CDR3 DNA sequence: TGTTCCAGCAGCTTAGAGGCGGGGTTCCCTGAAGCTTTCTTT.

The chain couples TRBV27 to TRBJ2-3; the D is unclear. CDR1 MNHEY and CDR2 SMNVEV come from the germline V gene (reference sequence). V gave up 3 bases and J gave up 1 base, with 5 bases separating them. The CDR3 extends over 13 amino acids. CDR3 DNA: TGTGCCAGCAGTTTTATAGGCACAGATACGCAGTATTTT. This codes for CASSFIGTDTQYF.

This clone was recorded once. The chain uses TRBV5-1 and TRBJ1-1, with 9 nucleotides matching TRBD1. J was trimmed by 5 bases and V by 4 bases; bases with no gene match: 9. The CDR3 extends over 15 amino acids. Germline loops: CDR1 SGHRS, CDR2 YFSETQ. The CDR3 DNA reads TGCGCCAGCAGCCCGGGGACAGGGTGGTTGACTGAAGCTTTCTTT. Translation gives CASSPGTGWLTEAFF.

The chain couples TRBV30 to TRBJ2-7; TRBD2 is a possible D gene (6 bases). This CDR3 has 13 amino acids. Trimming took off 3 bases at V and 3 bases at J, with 12 bases between the two ends. Per the germline V gene, CDR1 is GTSNPN and CDR2 is SVGIG (reference sequence). Here the CDR3 reads CAWRPGGNYEQYF. DNA for the CDR3: TGTGCCTGGAGGCCCGGGGGAAACTACGAGCAGTACTTC.

This clone has just a few counts. The chain recombines TRBV6-5 with TRBJ2-3; 8 nucleotides line up with TRBD2. The CDR3 is 16 residues long. V lost 2 bases, J lost 1 base, and 5 bases stayed unmatched. Germline V gives CDR1 MNHEY, CDR2 SVGAGI. The DNA of the CDR3 is TGTGCCAGCAGTTACGATGCGGGGGGCCGCACAGATACGCAGTATTTT. Translation gives CASSYDAGGRTDTQYF.

This clone was counted a few times. This chain links TRBV19 with TRBJ1-4; 7 positions match TRBD1. V shed 5 bases and J 7 bases; nucleotides not matched to a gene: 10. Germline values: CDR1 LNHDA, CDR2 SQIVND (reference sequence). The CDR3 sequence is 15 residues long. CDR3 region: CASSGTGTALEKLFF. In DNA form, the CDR3 reads TGTGCCAGTAGTGGAACCGGGACAGCTCTTGAAAAACTGTTTTTT.

The chain combines TRBV19 with TRBJ2-1; D possibly corresponds to TRBD2 (6 bases). CDR1 and CDR2 (germline): LNHDA, SQIVND (reference sequence). Trimming shortened V by 3 bases and J by 6 bases, and 12 bases separated the two germline ends. The CDR3 runs to 14 residues. The CDR3 region has the DNA TGTGCCAGTAGTATCGGGGGTCCGGGCAATGAGCAGTTCTTC. Residues: CASSIGGPGNEQFF.

J is TRBJ2-5 and V is TRBV7-8; a weak D match, TRBD1 (5 bases). The V gene lost 2 bases and the J gene lost 0 bases, with 13 bases spanning the gap. Germline assignment: CDR1 SGHVS and CDR2 FQNEAQ. CDR3 length equals 16 residues. Written as DNA, the CDR3 is TGTGCCAGCAGCTTAAAGGGCCAGGGATACCAAGAGACCCAGTACTTC. The encoded protein is CASSLKGQGYQETQYF.

This sequence joins TRBV6-5 and TRBJ2-7; 7 bases match TRBD2. V was pared by 6 bases and J by 2 bases, with 4 bases of the junction left unmatched. The CDR3 sequence is 13 residues long. Germline lookup yields CDR1 MNHEY and CDR2 SVGAGI. The CDR3 here is CASRAGTTYEQYF. The CDR3 coding sequence is TGTGCCAGCAGAGCCGGGACTACCTACGAGCAGTACTTC.

J is TRBJ2-3 and V is TRBV9; TRBD2 is a possible D gene (5 bases). The CDR3 covers 16 residues. The germline V gene has CDR1 SGDLS and CDR2 YYNGEE. V was clipped by 0 bases and J by 8 bases, with 19 bases between them. This CDR3 is CASSVAVDGLAATQYF. The CDR3 DNA sequence: TGTGCCAGCAGCGTAGCGGTGGACGGACTCGCAGCTACGCAGTATTTT.

This clone was picked up one time. This sequence joins TRBV19 and TRBJ1-6; tentatively, D is TRBD1 (6 bases). The CDR3 is 14 amino acids. The V end lost 5 bases, the J end lost 9 bases, and 14 bases lay between the germline ends. Germline-derived CDR1 and CDR2 are LNHDA and SQIVND (reference sequence). CDR3 bases: TGTGCCAGTAGTGGGGGGGCGGTAAGTTCACCCCTCCACTTT. The encoded protein is CASSGGAVSSPLHF.

In this sample, this clone turned up a few times. The CDR3 DNA follows: TGCGCCAGCAGCCCGGGACTAAGCACAGATACGCAGTATTTT. This codes for CASSPGLSTDTQYF. The chain carries TRBV5-1 and TRBJ2-3, with TRBD2 matching 7 bases. The V segment lost 4 bases and the J segment 0 bases; nucleotides outside the gene matches: 2. The germline V gene has CDR1 SGHRS and CDR2 YFSETQ. CDR3 size: 14 residues.

This rearrangement joins TRBV9 to TRBJ1-2, with 10 bases fitting TRBD1. V gave up 4 bases and J gave up 6 bases; unmatched junction bases: 9. Germline values: CDR1 SGDLS, CDR2 YYNGEE. This CDR3 has 15 residues. CDR3 in DNA: TGTGCCAGCAGCCCCACGACAGGGGGCTTGGATGGCTACACCTTC. Protein: CASSPTTGGLDGYTF.

V and J are TRBV18 and TRBJ2-7; tentative D call: TRBD1 (5 bases). This CDR3 has 11 residues. CDR1 and CDR2 (germline): KGHSH, LQKENI. Trimming stripped 4 bases from V and 6 bases from J, with 7 bases between. The CDR3 is CASSLQGEQYF. Here the CDR3 DNA reads TGTGCCAGCTCACTCCAGGGCGAGCAGTACTTC.

J is TRBJ1-2 and V is TRBV30; TRBD1 is a possible D gene (6 bases). This CDR3 region has 12 residues. Trimming pared 8 bases from V and 7 bases from J, leaving 17 bases between. Germline V gene lookup returns CDR1 GTSNPN and CDR2 SVGIG (reference sequence). The CDR3 region has the DNA TGTGCCGGACCACAGGGAGAGGGTGGCTACACCTTC. Translated, it gives CAGPQGEGGYTF.

In its sample, this clone was seen once. J is TRBJ2-5 and V is TRBV5-1, with a tentative D call TRBD2 (6 bases). The end of the DNA aligns better with TRBJ2-7, so the J call may be wrong. There are 16 residues in the CDR3. Germline loops: CDR1 SGHRS, CDR2 YFSETQ. The CDR3 coding sequence is TGCGCCAGCAGCTCCAGGAGCCGGGGGTCTTTATACGAGCAGTACTTC. Protein: CASSSRSRGSLYEQYF.

The chain couples TRBV5-1 to TRBJ1-1, with TRBD1 matching 8 bases. CDR1 SGHRS and CDR2 YFSETQ come from the germline V gene. The CDR3 length is 15 residues. The J segment lost 1 base and the V segment lost 2 bases, leaving 4 bases of the junction unmatched. CDR3 protein: CASSFLTGANTEAFF. The CDR3 region has the DNA TGCGCCAGCAGCTTCTTGACAGGGGCGAACACTGAAGCTTTCTTT.

This chain links TRBV5-1 with TRBJ2-1; 8 positions match TRBD2. Germline V gives CDR1 SGHRS, CDR2 YFSETQ. The CDR3 consists of 16 residues. Trimming at V came to 2 bases and at J to 5 bases, leaving 9 bases not matched to a gene. In DNA, the CDR3 is TGCGCCAGCAGCTTATTTCGGGGGGGCAGAAACAATGAGCAGTTCTTC. Encoded protein: CASSLFRGGRNNEQFF.